The next 5 T cell receptor beta chains were all read from a single sample in a study of cytomegalovirus exposure and HLA in healthy donors. TCRdb keeps only in-frame clones here, not all; method: immunoSEQ multiplex PCR. The sample includes hundreds of thousands of clones, roughly 89% of them seen just once. Material: PBMCs. Receptor source: a woman under 30 in good health and CMV-seronegative.

The chain recombines TRBV5-1 with TRBJ1-4; TRBD1 aligns across 7 bases. J was trimmed by 3 bases and V by 4 bases; bases with no gene match: 6. CDR1 is SGHRS, CDR2 YFSETQ, per germline. This CDR3 has 15 amino acids. The CDR3 loop reads CASSNSRGANEKLFF. For the CDR3, the DNA is TGCGCCAGCAGCAACTCCAGGGGGGCTAATGAAAAACTGTTTTTT.

The chain links TRBV7-9 to TRBJ2-7, with TRBD2 as a possible D gene (5 bases). V lost 3 bases to trimming and J lost 8 bases, with 11 bases between them. The CDR3 has 12 amino acids. In germline, CDR1 is SEHNR, CDR2 FQNEAQ (reference sequence). Written as DNA, the CDR3 is TGTGCCAGCAGCTTGGAGGAAGAGAAGCAGTACTTC. Translating gives CASSLEEEKQYF.

The chain carries TRBV5-1 and TRBJ2-7; possibly TRBD1 for D (6 bases). The CDR3 is 14 amino acids. The V gene lost 4 bases and the J gene lost 2 bases, with 13 bases spanning the gap. Germline V gene data show CDR1 as SGHRS and CDR2 as YFSETQ. The CDR3 region is CASSEGTSPYEQYF. The CDR3 DNA sequence: TGCGCCAGCAGCGAAGGGACATCTCCCTACGAGCAGTACTTC.

This chain joins TRBV6-1 and TRBJ1-5, with 11 positions matching TRBD1. With V trimmed by 5 bases and J by 4 bases, 4 bases remained unmatched. The CDR3 spans 15 residues. CDR1 and CDR2 (germline): MNHNS, SASEGT. The CDR3 region has the DNA TGTGCCAGCAGTAATGGACAGGGGGCGAATCAGCCCCAGCATTTT. This translates into CASSNGQGANQPQHF.

The chain is built from TRBV9 and TRBJ1-2; the match to TRBD1 covers 11 bases. Trimming took 4 bases from V and 5 from J; bases not matched to a gene: 4. Germline loops: CDR1 SGDLS, CDR2 YYNGEE. This CDR3 comprises 14 residues. Here the CDR3 reads CASSQGTGGYGYTF. CDR3 sequence (DNA): TGTGCCAGCAGCCAAGGGACAGGGGGATATGGCTACACCTTC.